The rows below give T cell receptor beta chains drawn from one sample of a study of cytomegalovirus exposure and HLA in healthy donors. TCRdb keeps only in-frame clones here, not all; method: immunoSEQ multiplex PCR. The table records approximately 130,000 clones, 8.5% to 9% of them present only once. The source material was PBMCs. These receptors originate from a woman in her forties in good health and CMV-seropositive. Both conserved end residues are part of each CDR3. Clone size is given for some rows only: seen once, a few or many times, or a class if the clone is expanded.

v_gene	abundance	j_gene	CDR3aa
TRBV28	few	TRBJ2-7	CASTLLPGQGTYEQYF
TRBV10-1	.	TRBJ1-5	CASSEGSPGGNQPQHF
TRBV19	few	TRBJ1-2	CASSTRQGAYGYTF
TRBV30	few	TRBJ1-5	CAWRGPGDQPQHF
TRBV18	.	TRBJ1-1	CASSPRLQGEFPTEAFF
TRBV7-3	.	TRBJ2-1	CASSFGTSGGYNEQFF
TRBV2	.	TRBJ2-3	CASSFTGTGGSDAQYF
TRBV5-6	.	.	CASSDRVTYEQYF
TRBV28	few	TRBJ2-5	CASSSGQTETQYF
TRBV5-1	.	TRBJ2-1	CASSRDRATDKFF
TRBV5-1	.	TRBJ1-1	CASSSNEGVSTEAFF
TRBV28	few	TRBJ1-4	CASGEQGPLVLFF
TRBV4-1	.	TRBJ2-3	CASSRGTSGGARTDTQYF
TRBV28	.	TRBJ1-1	CASSSTGGRTEAFF
TRBV7-3	few	TRBJ2-2	CASSLEPNTGELFF
TRBV5-1	.	TRBJ1-1	CASSWSPGDTEAFF
TRBV6-6	.	TRBJ1-2	CASSKGQVDGYTF
TRBV6-4	few	TRBJ2-3	CASSVAGGADTQYF
TRBV6-5	.	TRBJ1-3	CASRPIRVSGNTIYF
TRBV6-1	few	TRBJ1-2	CASSGGSYGYTF
TRBV30	few	TRBJ2-7	CAWSVGQGVYEQYF
TRBV7-2	.	TRBJ2-2	CASSLSGSSLNTGELFF
TRBV2	few	TRBJ1-3	CASRQTGQGLRNTIYF
TRBV14	.	TRBJ2-7	CASSQPREQYF
TRBV11-2	many	TRBJ1-3	CASSLDRAGNTIYF
TRBV27	.	TRBJ2-3	CASSLRASTDTQYF
TRBV2	.	TRBJ2-7	CASMGQGVSSYEQYF
TRBV2	few	TRBJ1-4	CASSEGLGEKLFF
TRBV5-8	few	TRBJ1-1	CASSLPYTEAFF